Included here is one T cell receptor (beta chain) sequence, with context. TCRdb keeps only in-frame clones here, not all; method: immunoSEQ multiplex PCR. The sample includes 95,000 to 150,000 clones, approximately 87% seen only once; the top ten take 25% to 35%. This sample is drawn from a study of blood T cell repertoires in COVID-19. CDR3 length: 12 residues. Germline CDR1 is MDHEN and CDR2 is SYDVKM. V trimming: 10 bases; J trimming: 7 bases; junction bases outside the gene matches: 7. The sample was peripheral blood. This chain links TRBV28 with TRBJ1-2, with 9 bases matching TRBD1. The clonotype was recovered from a woman aged 70-85 years with acute or convalescent COVID-19. In DNA, the CDR3 is TGTGCCACCGTGACAGGGGGGGGTGGCTACACCTTC. It yields the protein CATVTGGGGYTF.